The 3 T cell receptor beta chains below were found in one sample sequenced in a study of CD8+CD57+ T cells in acquired aplastic anemia. CD8+CD57+ cell expansion had been shown by flow cytometry in patients chosen for sequencing. Profiles of TCR beta VDJ and CDR3 were generated from a genomic DNA template. TCRdb passed the reads through MiXCR, listing each CDR3 protein once. The data contain 150,000 to 180,000 distinct CDR3 sequences, around half of them singletons. The sample comprised sorted CD4+, CD8+, or CD8+CD57+ T cells (not recorded which) from PBMCs. The receptors were gathered from a human donor with aplastic anemia.

This clonotype was counted many times. This chain links TRBV6-2 or TRBV6-3 with TRBJ2-3; perhaps D is TRBD1 or TRBD2 (5 bases each). Trimming took 6 bases from V and 8 from J, leaving 24 bases between them. The CDR3 contains 16 residues. Looked up from germline, CDR1 is MNHEY and CDR2 is SVGEGT. CDR3 residues: CASRSGDHTGRGTQYF. CDR3 coding DNA: TGTGCCAGCAGGTCCGGGGACCACACGGGCCGAGGTACGCAGTATTTT.

This clonotype has more than one count but fewer than ten. This rearrangement joins TRBV10-2 to TRBJ1-6; TRBD1 might be the D (6 bases). There are 14 residues in the CDR3. Germline CDR1 reads WSHSY; CDR2 reads SAAADI. V lost 3 bases to trimming and J lost 5 bases, with 8 bases between them. The CDR3 bases are TGCGCCAGCAGTGAACAGGGAAATAATTCACCCCTCCACTTT. This encodes CASSEQGNNSPLHF.

Many counts were recorded for this clonotype. The chain carries TRBV11-3 and TRBJ1-1; D gene ambiguous. The V end lost 6 bases, the J end lost 7 bases, and 21 bases lay between the germline ends. The CDR3 has 15 amino acids. Germline assignment: CDR1 SGHNT and CDR2 YENEEA. Written as DNA, the CDR3 is TGTGCCAGCAGTAGTCGCCTGGTAGAGGCAGGTGAAGCTTTCTTT. Translated: CASSSRLVEAGEAFF.